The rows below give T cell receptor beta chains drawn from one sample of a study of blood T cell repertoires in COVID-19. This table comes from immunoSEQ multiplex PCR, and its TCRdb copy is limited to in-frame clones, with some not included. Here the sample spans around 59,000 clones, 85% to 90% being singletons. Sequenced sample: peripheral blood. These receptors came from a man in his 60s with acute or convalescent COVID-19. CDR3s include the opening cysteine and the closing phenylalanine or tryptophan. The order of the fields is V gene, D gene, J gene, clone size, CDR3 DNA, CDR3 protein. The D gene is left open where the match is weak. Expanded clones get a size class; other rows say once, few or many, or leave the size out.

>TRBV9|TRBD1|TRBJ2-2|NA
TGTGCCAGCAGCATGCACGAGGGGGCGCCGCTAACCGGGGAGCTGTTTTTT
CASSMHEGAPLTGELFF
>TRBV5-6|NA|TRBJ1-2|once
TGTGCCAGCAGCTTGGGTAGCCGAGGCTACACCTTC
CASSLGSRGYTF
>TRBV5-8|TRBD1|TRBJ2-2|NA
TGTGCCAGCAGCTCTCCTTGGGACAGCCAAAACACCGGGGAGCTGTTTTTT
CASSSPWDSQNTGELFF
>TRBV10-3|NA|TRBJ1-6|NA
TGTGCCATCAGTGAGTCGAGGACAGAAAATTCACCCCTCCACTTT
CAISESRTENSPLHF
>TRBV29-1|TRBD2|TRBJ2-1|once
TGCAGCGTTGAAGTCAGGGCGACTAGCGCGTGGCAGTTCTTC
CSVEVRATSAWQFF
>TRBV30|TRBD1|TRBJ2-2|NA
TGTGCCTGGAGCCGGCAGGGGGCGAACACCGGGGAGCTGTTTTTT
CAWSRQGANTGELFF
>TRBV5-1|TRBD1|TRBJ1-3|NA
TGCGCCAGCAGCAACAGGGGTGGTGGAAACACCATATATTTT
CASSNRGGGNTIYF
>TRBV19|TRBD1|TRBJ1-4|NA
TGTGCCAGTAGTAGCCCGACAGGGGAAAGGAGTAATGAAAAACTGTTTTTT
CASSSPTGERSNEKLFF
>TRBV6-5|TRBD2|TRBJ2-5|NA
TGTGCCTCACGGACTAGCGGGACGGAGACCCAGTACTTC
CASRTSGTETQYF
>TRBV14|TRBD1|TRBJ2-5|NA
TGTGCCAGCAGCCAAAAGGGGGTCGCGGGACAGGGAATCCGAAGGGCCCAAGAGACCCAGTACTTC
CASSQKGVAGQGIRRAQETQYF
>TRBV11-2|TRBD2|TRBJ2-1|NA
TGTGCCAGCAGCCGGACTAGCGCCCCCCTCGGCAATGAGCAGTTCTTC
CASSRTSAPLGNEQFF
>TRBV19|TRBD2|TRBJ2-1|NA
TGTGCCAGTAGTATGGGGCGGCTAGCGGCATGGAATGAGCAGTTCTTC
CASSMGRLAAWNEQFF
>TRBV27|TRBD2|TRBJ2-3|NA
TGTGCCAGCAGCCTAACGGGAGGGTTTGTGGGTACGCAGTATTTT
CASSLTGGFVGTQYF
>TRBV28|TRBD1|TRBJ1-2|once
TGTGCCAGCACGACCCCCGGGACAGCTTCTTATGGCTACACCTTC
CASTTPGTASYGYTF
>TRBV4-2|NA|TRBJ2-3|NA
TGTGCCAGCAGCCTACCTACAGGGGGGGGCACAGATACGCAGTATTTT
CASSLPTGGGTDTQYF
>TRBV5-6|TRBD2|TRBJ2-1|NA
TGTGCCAGCAGGTTACCCCATTTAGGGAGGGCCTTGGGGCAGTTCTTC
CASRLPHLGRALGQFF
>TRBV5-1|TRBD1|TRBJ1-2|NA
TGCGCCAGCAGCACCGGGACAGCCTCCCTTCCGGCCGGCTACACCTTC
CASSTGTASLPAGYTF
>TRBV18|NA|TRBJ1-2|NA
TGTGCCAGCTCACCACTTGAGGCTAACTATGGCTACACCTTC
CASSPLEANYGYTF
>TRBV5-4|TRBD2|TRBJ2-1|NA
TGTGCCAGCAGTTTTACTAGCGGGAGGTCCAATGAGCAGTTCTTC
CASSFTSGRSNEQFF
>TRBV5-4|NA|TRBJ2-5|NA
TGTGCCAGCAGCTTGACAGGTGGGGAGACCCAGTACTTC
CASSLTGGETQYF
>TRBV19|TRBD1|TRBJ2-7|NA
TGTGCCAGTAGTTCGGACAGGGGGCTGCGCGAGCAGTACTTC
CASSSDRGLREQYF
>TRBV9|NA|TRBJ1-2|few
TGTGCCAGCAGCCCCTCGGTAGGCTCGCGGGGCTACACCTTC
CASSPSVGSRGYTF
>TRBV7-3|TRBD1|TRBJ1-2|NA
TGTGCCAGCAGCATTTACCCGGGACAGGGGGTCACCTTC
CASSIYPGQGVTF
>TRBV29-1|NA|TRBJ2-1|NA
TGCAGCGGCAGACCTACTAGTTACAATGAGCAGTTCTTC
CSGRPTSYNEQFF
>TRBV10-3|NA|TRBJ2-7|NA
TGTGCCATCAGTGACAGGGAAAGCTCCTACGAGCAGTACTTC
CAISDRESSYEQYF
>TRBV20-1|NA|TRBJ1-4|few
TGCAGTGCTAGTGGGTTAGCTGAAAAACTGTTTTTT
CSASGLAEKLFF
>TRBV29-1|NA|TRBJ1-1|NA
TGCAGCGCAAATGACAGGAACACTGAAGCTTTCTTT
CSANDRNTEAFF
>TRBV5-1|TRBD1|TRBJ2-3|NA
TGCGCCAGCAGCTATGGACAGGGATCCCCCCAGTATTTT
CASSYGQGSPQYF
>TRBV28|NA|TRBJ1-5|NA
TGTGCCAGCAGTTCCCGGGGGATGAGGTCCCAGCATTTT
CASSSRGMRSQHF
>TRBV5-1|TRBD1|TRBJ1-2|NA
TGCGCCAGCAGCCCCACGGGGACAGGGGACAACTATGGCTACACCTTC
CASSPTGTGDNYGYTF
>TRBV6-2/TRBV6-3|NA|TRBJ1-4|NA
TGTGCCAGCAGTTACGTTGAGGGCAGGGGACGAGAAAAACTGTTTTTT
CASSYVEGRGREKLFF